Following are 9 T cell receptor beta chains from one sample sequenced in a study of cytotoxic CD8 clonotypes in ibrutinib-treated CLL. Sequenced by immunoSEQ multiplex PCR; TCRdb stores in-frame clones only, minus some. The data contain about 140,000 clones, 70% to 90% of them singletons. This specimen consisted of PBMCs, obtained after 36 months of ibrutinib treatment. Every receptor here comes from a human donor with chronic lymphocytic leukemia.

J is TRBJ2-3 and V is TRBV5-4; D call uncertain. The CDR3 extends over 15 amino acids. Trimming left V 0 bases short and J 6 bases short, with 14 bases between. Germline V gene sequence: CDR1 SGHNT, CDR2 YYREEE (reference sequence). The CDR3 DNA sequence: TGTGCCAGCAGCTTGGGAGGTAGAGTTACCGATACGCAGTATTTT. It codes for CASSLGGRVTDTQYF.

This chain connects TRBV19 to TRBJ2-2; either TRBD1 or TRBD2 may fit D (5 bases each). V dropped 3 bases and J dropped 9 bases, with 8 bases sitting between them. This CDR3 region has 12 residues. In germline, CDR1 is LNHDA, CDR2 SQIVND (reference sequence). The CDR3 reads CASSIGDRELFF. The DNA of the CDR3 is TGTGCCAGTAGTATTGGGGACCGGGAGCTGTTTTTT.

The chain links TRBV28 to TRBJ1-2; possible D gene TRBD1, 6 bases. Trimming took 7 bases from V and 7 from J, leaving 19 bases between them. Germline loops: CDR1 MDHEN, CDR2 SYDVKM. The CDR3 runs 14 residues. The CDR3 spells CASTSTGFMGGYTF. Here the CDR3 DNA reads TGTGCCAGCACCTCGACAGGATTTATGGGTGGCTACACCTTC.

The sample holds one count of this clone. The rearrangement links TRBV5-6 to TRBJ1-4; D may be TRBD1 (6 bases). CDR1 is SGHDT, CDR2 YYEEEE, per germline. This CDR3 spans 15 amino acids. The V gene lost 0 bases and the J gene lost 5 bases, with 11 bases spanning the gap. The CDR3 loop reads CASSLARTVNEKLFF. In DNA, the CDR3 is TGTGCCAGCAGCTTGGCGAGGACAGTGAATGAAAAACTGTTTTTT.

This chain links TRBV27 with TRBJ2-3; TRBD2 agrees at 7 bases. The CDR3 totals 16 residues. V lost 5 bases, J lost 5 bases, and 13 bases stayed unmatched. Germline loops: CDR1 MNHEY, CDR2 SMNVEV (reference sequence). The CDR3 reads CASSIERLALVDTQYF. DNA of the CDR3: TGTGCCAGCAGTATCGAAAGACTAGCCTTGGTAGATACGCAGTATTTT.

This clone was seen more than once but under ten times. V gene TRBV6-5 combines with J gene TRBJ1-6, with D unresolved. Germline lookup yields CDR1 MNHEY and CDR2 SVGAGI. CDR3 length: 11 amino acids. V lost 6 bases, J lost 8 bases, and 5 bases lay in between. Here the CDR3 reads CASSMDSPLHF. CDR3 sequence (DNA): TGTGCCAGCAGCATGGATTCACCCCTCCACTTT.

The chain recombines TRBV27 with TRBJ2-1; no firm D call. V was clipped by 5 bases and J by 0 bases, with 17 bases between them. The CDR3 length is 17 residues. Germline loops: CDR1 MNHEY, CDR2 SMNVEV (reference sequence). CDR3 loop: CASSPIGMTSSYNEQFF. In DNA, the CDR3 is TGTGCCAGCAGTCCCATTGGAATGACCAGCTCCTACAATGAGCAGTTCTTC.

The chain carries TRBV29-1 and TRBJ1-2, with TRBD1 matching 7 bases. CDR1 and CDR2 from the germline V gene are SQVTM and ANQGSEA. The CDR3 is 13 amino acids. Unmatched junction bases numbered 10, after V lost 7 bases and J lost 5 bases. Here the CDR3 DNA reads TGCAGCGCAACAGGGGTTCTTAGTTATGGCTACACCTTC. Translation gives CSATGVLSYGYTF.

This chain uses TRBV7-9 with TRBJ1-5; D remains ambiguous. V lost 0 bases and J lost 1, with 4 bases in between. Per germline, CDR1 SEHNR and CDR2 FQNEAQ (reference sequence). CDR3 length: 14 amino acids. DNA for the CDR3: TGTGCCAGCAGCTTAGCGGTAAGCAATCAGCCCCAGCATTTT. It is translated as CASSLAVSNQPQHF.